This TCR beta chain emerged from a study of cytomegalovirus exposure and HLA in healthy donors. Broader study findings: A later analysis showed TCR association rates differing by HLA locus, peaking at DRB1 and lowest at HLA-C.

With respect to this clone: Its specificity is not known.

The PCR employed 60 Vbeta primers together with 13 Jbeta primers. The data were produced by immunoSEQ multiplex PCR, yet TCRdb's version contains in-frame clones alone and is incomplete. The sample yields some 160,000 clones, around 86% seen once. J lost 3 bases, V lost 5 bases, and 8 bases had no gene match. CDR3 length equals 15 residues. The germline gives CDR1 SGHRS, CDR2 YFSETQ. This TCR came from a male donor in good health and CMV-seronegative. The sequencing input was PBMCs. V is TRBV5-1 and J is TRBJ2-5; 9 bases fit TRBD1. The CDR3 here is CASRPKTGGEETQYF. The CDR3 nucleotides read TGCGCCAGCAGACCAAAAACAGGGGGCGAAGAGACCCAGTACTTC.